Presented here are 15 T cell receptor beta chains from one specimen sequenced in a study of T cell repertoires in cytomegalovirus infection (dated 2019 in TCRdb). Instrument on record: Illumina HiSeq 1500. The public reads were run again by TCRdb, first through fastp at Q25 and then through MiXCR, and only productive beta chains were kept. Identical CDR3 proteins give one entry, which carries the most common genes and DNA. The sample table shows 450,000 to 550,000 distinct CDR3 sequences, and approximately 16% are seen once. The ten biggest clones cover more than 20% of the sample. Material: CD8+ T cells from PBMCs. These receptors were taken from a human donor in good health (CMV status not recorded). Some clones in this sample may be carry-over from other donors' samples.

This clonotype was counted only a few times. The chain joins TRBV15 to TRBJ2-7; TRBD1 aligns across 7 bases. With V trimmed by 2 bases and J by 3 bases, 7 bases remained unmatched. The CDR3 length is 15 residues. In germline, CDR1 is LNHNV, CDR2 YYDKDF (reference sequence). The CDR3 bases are TGTGCCACCAGCAGAAAACGGGACAGCTACTACGAGCAGTACTTC. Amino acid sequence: CATSRKRDSYYEQYF.

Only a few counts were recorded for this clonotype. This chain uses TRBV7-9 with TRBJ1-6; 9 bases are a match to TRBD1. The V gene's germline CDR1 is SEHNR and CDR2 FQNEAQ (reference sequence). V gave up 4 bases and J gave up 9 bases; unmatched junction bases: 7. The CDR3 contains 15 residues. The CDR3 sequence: CASSSGQGIGSPLHF. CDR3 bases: TGTGCCAGCAGCTCGGGACAGGGAATTGGTTCACCCCTCCACTTT.

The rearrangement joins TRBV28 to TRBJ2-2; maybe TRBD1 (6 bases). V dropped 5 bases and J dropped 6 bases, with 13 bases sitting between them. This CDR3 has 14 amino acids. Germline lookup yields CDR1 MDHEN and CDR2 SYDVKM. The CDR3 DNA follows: TGTGCCAGCAGTCCCAGGGGCACCCCCGGGGAGCTGTTTTTT. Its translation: CASSPRGTPGELFF.

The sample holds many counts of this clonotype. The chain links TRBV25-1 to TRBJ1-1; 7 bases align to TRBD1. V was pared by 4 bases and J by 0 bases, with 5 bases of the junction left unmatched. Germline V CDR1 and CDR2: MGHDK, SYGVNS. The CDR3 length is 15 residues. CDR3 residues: CASSALTGLNTEAFF. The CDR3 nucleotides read TGTGCCAGCAGTGCTTTGACAGGGCTGAACACTGAAGCTTTCTTT.

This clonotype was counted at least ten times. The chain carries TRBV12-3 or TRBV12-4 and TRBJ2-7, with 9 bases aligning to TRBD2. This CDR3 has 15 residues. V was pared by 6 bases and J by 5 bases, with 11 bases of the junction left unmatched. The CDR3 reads CASRGPGLAINEQYF. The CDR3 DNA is TGTGCCAGCAGGGGTCCGGGACTAGCAATCAACGAGCAGTACTTC.

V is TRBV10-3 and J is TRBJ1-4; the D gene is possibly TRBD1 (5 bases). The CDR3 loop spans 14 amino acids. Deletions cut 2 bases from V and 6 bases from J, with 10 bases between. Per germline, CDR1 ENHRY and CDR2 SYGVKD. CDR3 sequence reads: CAISEGAPDEKLFF. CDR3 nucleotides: TGTGCCATCAGTGAGGGGGCCCCAGATGAAAAACTGTTTTTT.

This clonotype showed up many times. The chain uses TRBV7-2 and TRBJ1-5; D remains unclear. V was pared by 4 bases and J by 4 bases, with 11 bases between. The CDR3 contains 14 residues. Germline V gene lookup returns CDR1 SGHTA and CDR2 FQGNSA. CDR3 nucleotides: TGTGCCAGCAGCTCCATACAGATTAATCAGCCCCAGCATTTT. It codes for CASSSIQINQPQHF.

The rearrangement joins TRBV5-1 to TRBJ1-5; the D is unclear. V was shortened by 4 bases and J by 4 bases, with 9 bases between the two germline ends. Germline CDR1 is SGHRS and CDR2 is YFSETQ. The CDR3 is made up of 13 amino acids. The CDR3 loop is CASSENINQPQHF. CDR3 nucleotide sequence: TGCGCCAGCAGCGAGAATATAAATCAGCCCCAGCATTTT.

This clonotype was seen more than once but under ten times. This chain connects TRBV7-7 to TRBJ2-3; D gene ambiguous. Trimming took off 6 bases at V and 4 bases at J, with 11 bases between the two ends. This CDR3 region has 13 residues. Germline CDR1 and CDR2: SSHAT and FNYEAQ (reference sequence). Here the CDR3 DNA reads TGTGCCAGCAGTCCCGTGGTAGCAGATACGCAGTATTTT. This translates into CASSPVVADTQYF.

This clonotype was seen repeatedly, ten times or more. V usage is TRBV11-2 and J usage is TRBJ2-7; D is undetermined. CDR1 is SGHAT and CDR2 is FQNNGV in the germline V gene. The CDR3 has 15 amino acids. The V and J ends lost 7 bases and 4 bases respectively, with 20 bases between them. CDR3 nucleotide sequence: TGTGCCAGCACCAATCTCAGCGATGCCACTTACGAGCAGTACTTC. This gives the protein CASTNLSDATYEQYF.

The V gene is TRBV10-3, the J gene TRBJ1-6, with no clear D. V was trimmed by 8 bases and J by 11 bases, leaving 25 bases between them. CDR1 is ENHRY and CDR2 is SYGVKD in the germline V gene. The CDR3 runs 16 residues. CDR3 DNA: TGTGCCATCTCTTCCGGGGAAATCTCCCTGTTTCCACCCCTCCACTTT. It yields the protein CAISSGEISLFPPLHF.

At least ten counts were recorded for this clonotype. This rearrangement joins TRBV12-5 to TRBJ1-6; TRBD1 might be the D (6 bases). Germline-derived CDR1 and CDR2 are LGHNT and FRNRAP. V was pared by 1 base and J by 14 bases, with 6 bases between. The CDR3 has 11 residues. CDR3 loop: CASGLEGALHF. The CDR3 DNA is TGTGCTAGTGGTTTGGAGGGGGCCCTCCACTTT.

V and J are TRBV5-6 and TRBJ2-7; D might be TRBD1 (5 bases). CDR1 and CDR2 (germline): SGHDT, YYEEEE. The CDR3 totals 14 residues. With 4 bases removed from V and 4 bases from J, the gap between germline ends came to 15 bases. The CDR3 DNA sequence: TGTGCCAGCAGCGCCAGGGCGTCTGGTTACGAGCAGTACTTC. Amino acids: CASSARASGYEQYF.

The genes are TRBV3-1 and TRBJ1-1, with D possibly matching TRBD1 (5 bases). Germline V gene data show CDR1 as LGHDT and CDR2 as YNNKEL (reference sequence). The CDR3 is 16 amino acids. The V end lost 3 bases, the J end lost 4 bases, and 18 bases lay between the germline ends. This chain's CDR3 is CASSQEKGRVGTEAFF. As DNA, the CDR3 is TGTGCCAGCAGCCAGGAAAAGGGGAGGGTAGGCACTGAAGCTTTCTTT.

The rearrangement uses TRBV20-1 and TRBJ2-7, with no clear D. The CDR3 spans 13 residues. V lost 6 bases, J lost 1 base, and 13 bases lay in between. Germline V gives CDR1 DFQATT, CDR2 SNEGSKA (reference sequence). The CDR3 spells CSANGRASYEQYF. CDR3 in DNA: TGCAGTGCAAATGGACGGGCATCCTACGAGCAGTACTTC.